One and the same sample provided the 18 T cell receptor beta chains below, sequenced in a study of post-analysis software for immune sequencing data. Study observations and caveats: Patients used several TRBV segments, including TRBV5-6, TRBV5-1 and TRBV20-1, more often than controls.

Unique molecular identifiers were built into the TCR beta cDNA libraries. MiXCR was run by TCRdb on the PCR reads, yielding one entry per CDR3 protein. The profile shows around 200,000 distinct CDR3 sequences, 25% to 35% of them singletons. These TCRs are of unknown antigen specificity. Sequenced material: blood. The receptors shown here come from a girl aged 2-17 years with multiple sclerosis.

The rearrangement joins TRBV6-5 to TRBJ1-2, with D possibly being TRBD1 (6 bases). The CDR3 has 13 amino acids. V was pared by 2 bases and J by 6 bases, with 10 bases between. From germline, CDR1 is MNHEY and CDR2 SVGAGI. The CDR3 DNA reads TGTGCCAGCAGTTACGCAGGGGCGAATGGCTACACCTTC. Translating gives CASSYAGANGYTF.

The J gene is TRBJ1-4, the V gene TRBV15; D is uncertain. This CDR3 is built from 13 residues. V was trimmed by 2 bases and J by 8 bases, leaving 9 bases between them. Germline values: CDR1 LNHNV, CDR2 YYDKDF (reference sequence). The CDR3 loop is CATSRRTGEKLFF. CDR3 in DNA: TGTGCCACCAGCAGACGAACTGGCGAAAAACTGTTTTTT.

Concerning this clonotype itself: A much more abundant neighbour one base away suggests this may be a read error. V gene TRBV20-1 combines with J gene TRBJ2-7; 8 bases are shared with TRBD2. The CDR3 has 14 amino acids. The germline V gene has CDR1 DFQATT and CDR2 SNEGSKA (reference sequence). CDR3 sequence: CSANQRGRAYERYF. CDR3 DNA: TGCAGTGCTAACCAGCGGGGGCGCGCCTACGAGCGGTACTTC.

This clonotype has more than one count but fewer than ten. The chain joins TRBV7-9 to TRBJ1-5; a possible D gene is TRBD1 (5 bases). V lost 3 bases to trimming and J lost 6 bases, with 9 bases between them. The germline CDR1 and CDR2 sequences are SEHNR and FQNEAQ (reference sequence). The CDR3 consists of 13 residues. The CDR3 loop reads CASSLGQGQPQHF. The DNA for the CDR3 is TGTGCCAGCAGCTTGGGGCAAGGTCAGCCCCAGCATTTT.

This clonotype was recorded at least ten times. The J gene is TRBJ2-7, the V gene TRBV20-1; 13 positions agree with TRBD2. V dropped 6 bases and J dropped 2; count of bases not matched to a gene: 10. Per the germline V gene, CDR1 is DFQATT and CDR2 is SNEGSKA (reference sequence). This CDR3 contains 16 residues. The CDR3 protein is CSAPGLAGAYAYEQYF. DNA of the CDR3: TGCAGTGCCCCCGGACTAGCGGGAGCGTACGCCTACGAGCAGTACTTC.

This clonotype is a singleton in its sample. A much larger clone is a single base away; this may be a read error. The chain joins TRBV29-1 to TRBJ2-7; D is uncertain. Germline V gene lookup returns CDR1 SQVTM and CDR2 ANQGSEA. There are 16 residues in the CDR3. The V gene lost 7 bases and the J gene lost 0 bases, with 22 bases spanning the gap. The DNA of the CDR3 is TGCAGCGCCAAGGGCAGGATCAGCCGTGGCTCCTACGAGCAGTACTTC. It is translated as CSAKGRISRGSYEQYF.

This clonotype showed up many times. V is TRBV5-4 and J is TRBJ2-1; D perhaps matches TRBD1 (6 bases). CDR3 length: 15 amino acids. V lost 4 bases and J 0 bases, leaving 11 bases between the germline ends. Germline V gene lookup returns CDR1 SGHNT and CDR2 YYREEE (reference sequence). The CDR3 loop reads CASSTDRGSYNEQFF. CDR3 DNA: TGTGCCAGCAGCACGGACAGAGGCTCCTACAATGAGCAGTTCTTC.

This clonotype was seen repeatedly, ten times or more. In DNA form, the CDR3 reads TGCAGTGCTTGGCGTTTGGTTGTACGGACTGAAGCTTTCTTT. Translating it yields CSAWRLVVRTEAFF. The chain is built from TRBV20-1 and TRBJ1-1; D uncertain. This CDR3 has 14 residues. The germline gives CDR1 DFQATT, CDR2 SNEGSKA (reference sequence). The V gene lost 5 bases and the J gene lost 5 bases, with 18 bases spanning the gap.

This clonotype was seen repeatedly, ten times or more. V is TRBV5-1 and J is TRBJ2-1; D is unresolved. Trimming pared 7 bases from V and 7 bases from J, leaving 21 bases between. The CDR3 sequence is 15 residues long. Germline V gene lookup returns CDR1 SGHRS and CDR2 YFSETQ. The CDR3 region has the DNA TGCGCCAGCTCACAGTTCCCTGGGGTCGGGAATGAGCAGTTCTTC. This encodes CASSQFPGVGNEQFF. The full variable domain, with the rest looked up from reference TRBV5-1 and TRBJ2-1, is KAGVTQTPRYLIKTRGQQVTLSCSPISGHRSVSWYQQTPGQGLQFLFEYFSETQRNKGNFPGRFSGRQFSNSRSEMNVSTLELGDSALYLCASSQFPGVGNEQFFGPGTRLTVL.

A note on this clonotype: Being one base from a much bigger clone, this may be a read error. The V gene is TRBV3-1, the J gene TRBJ2-3, with 9 positions matching TRBD1. Germline V gives CDR1 LGHDT, CDR2 YNNKEL (reference sequence). The CDR3 loop spans 17 amino acids. The J segment lost 4 bases and the V segment lost 0 bases, leaving 8 bases of the junction unmatched. The CDR3 sequence is CASSQELGQGTSDTQYF. DNA of the CDR3: TGTGCCAGCAGCCAAGAATTAGGACAGGGGACCTCAGATACGCAGTATTTT.

This clonotype was picked up many times. V and J are TRBV7-9 and TRBJ2-6; D is uncertain. Germline CDR1 reads SEHNR; CDR2 reads FQNEAQ (reference sequence). V lost 3 bases to trimming and J lost 0 bases, with 6 bases between them. This CDR3 comprises 15 residues. The CDR3 here is CASSFSLSGANVLTF. CDR3 coding DNA: TGTGCCAGCAGCTTCAGTCTCTCTGGGGCCAACGTCCTGACTTTC.

This clonotype was picked up a small number of times. The genes are TRBV6-5 and TRBJ2-3; a possible D gene is TRBD1 (5 bases). The CDR3 is 14 residues long. Germline CDR1 is MNHEY and CDR2 is SVGAGI. Trimming took off 4 bases at V and 1 base at J, with 9 bases between the two ends. The CDR3 coding sequence is TGTGCCAGCAGTTGGGCCAGGGGCACAGATACGCAGTATTTT. This gives the protein CASSWARGTDTQYF.

V and J are TRBV25-1 and TRBJ1-2; D not certain. The CDR3 is 15 amino acids. Germline V gene sequence: CDR1 MGHDK, CDR2 SYGVNS. Trimming stripped 1 base from V and 5 bases from J, with 14 bases between. The DNA for the CDR3 is TGTGCCAGCAGTGAATCCCCCCTGGGCGGGTATGGCTACACCTTC. Translation gives CASSESPLGGYGYTF.

This clonotype was picked up a small number of times. The gene calls are TRBV12-3 or TRBV12-4 and TRBJ2-1; D is undetermined. Trimming took off 7 bases at V and 5 bases at J, with 9 bases between the two ends. This CDR3 spans 12 amino acids. CDR3 DNA sequence: TGTGCCAGCACCCCGAACCACAATGAGCAGTTCTTC. Translation: CASTPNHNEQFF.

The rearrangement joins TRBV11-2 to TRBJ1-2; 9 positions agree with TRBD1. Trimming took 5 bases from V and 7 from J; bases not matched to a gene: 8. The germline CDR1 and CDR2 sequences are SGHAT and FQNNGV. CDR3 size: 14 residues. CDR3 loop: CASSPDRGAGGYTF. DNA of the CDR3: TGTGCCAGCAGCCCGGACAGGGGCGCCGGTGGCTACACCTTC.

This clonotype was counted at least ten times. The chain links TRBV20-1 to TRBJ2-7; no reliable D call. The V end was cut by 6 bases, the J end by 0 bases, with 12 bases between. CDR1 DFQATT and CDR2 SNEGSKA come from the germline V gene (reference sequence). This CDR3 has 13 amino acids. CDR3 in amino acids: CSAAGSRSYEQYF. The CDR3 nucleotides read TGCAGTGCAGCCGGGTCGCGCTCCTACGAGCAGTACTTC.

This clonotype has a handful of counts. The chain links TRBV20-1 to TRBJ2-1; D gene unclear. This CDR3 has 15 residues. Trimming removed 6 bases from V and 0 bases from J, with 15 bases in between. Germline CDR1 reads DFQATT; CDR2 reads SNEGSKA (reference sequence). CDR3 protein: CSASDAFFSYNEQFF. The DNA for the CDR3 is TGCAGTGCCAGCGACGCCTTTTTCTCCTACAATGAGCAGTTCTTC.

This clonotype was counted ten times or more. The rearrangement uses TRBV28 and TRBJ2-7; D is unclear. Germline V gives CDR1 MDHEN, CDR2 SYDVKM. This CDR3 has 13 amino acids. Between the trimmed V and J ends, which lost 6 bases and 1 base, there was a span of 10 bases. The CDR3 DNA reads as TGTGCCAGCAGCTTAGGGCGGTCCTACGAGCAGTACTTC. Translating it yields CASSLGRSYEQYF.